The clone carrying this T cell receptor beta chain was recorded only once. These data originate in a study of blood T cell repertoires in COVID-19. V gave up 3 bases and J gave up 2 bases; unmatched junction bases: 11. Per germline, CDR1 ENHRY and CDR2 SYGVKD. The CDR3 extends over 17 amino acids. Participants' reported clinical history set cohort assignment. TCRdb's table, derived via immunoSEQ multiplex PCR, lists solely in-frame clones and lacks some. The sample holds about 280,000 clones; more than 75% are singletons and the top ten take 2%. Specimen: PBMCs or T cells enriched from blood (not recorded which). The TCR comes from an older woman in a cohort exposed to, infected with or recovered from COVID-19 (not recorded which). This chain uses TRBV10-3 with TRBJ1-1; 8 positions agree with TRBD1. The DNA of the CDR3 is TGTGCCATCAGTGACCGTACGGCAGGGGGCTTTAACACTGAAGCTTTCTTT. Protein sequence: CAISDRTAGGFNTEAFF.